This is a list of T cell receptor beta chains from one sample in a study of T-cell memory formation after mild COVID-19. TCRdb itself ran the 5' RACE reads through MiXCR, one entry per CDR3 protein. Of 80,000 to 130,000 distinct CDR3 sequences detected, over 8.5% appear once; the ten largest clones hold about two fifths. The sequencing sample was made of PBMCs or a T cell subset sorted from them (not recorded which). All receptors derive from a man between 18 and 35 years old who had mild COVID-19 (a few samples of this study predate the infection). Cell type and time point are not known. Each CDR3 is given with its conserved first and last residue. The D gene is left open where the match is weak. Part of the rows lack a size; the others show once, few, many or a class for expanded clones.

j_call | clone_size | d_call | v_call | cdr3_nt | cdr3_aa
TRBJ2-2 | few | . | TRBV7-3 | TGTGCCAGCAGCTACACGGTTACGCCGAACACCGGGGAGCTGTTTTTT | CASSYTVTPNTGELFF
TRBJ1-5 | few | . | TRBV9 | TGTGCCAGCAGCGCAGGAGGCGGGGAGGAGCCCCAGCATTTT | CASSAGGGEEPQHF
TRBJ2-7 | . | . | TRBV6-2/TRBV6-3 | TGTGCCAGCGGTACCCCCCTCTCCTACTACGAGCAGTACTTC | CASGTPLSYYEQYF
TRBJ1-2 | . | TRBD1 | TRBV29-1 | TGCAGCGTTGACCGACAGGGCGGTTCGTATGGCTACACCTTC | CSVDRQGGSYGYTF
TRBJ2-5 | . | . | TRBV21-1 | TGTGCCAGCAGCGCCACCCAGGGGGCGCGAAGGACCCAAGAGACCCAGTACTTC | CASSATQGARRTQETQYF
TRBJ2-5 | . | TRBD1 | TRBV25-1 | TGTGCCAGCAGTGAATATCCCGGGACAGGTCACGAGACCCAGTACTTC | CASSEYPGTGHETQYF
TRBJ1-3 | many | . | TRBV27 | TGTGCCAGCAGTCCTGAACCCTTGGCGGAGAGCTCTGGAAACACCATATATTTT | CASSPEPLAESSGNTIYF
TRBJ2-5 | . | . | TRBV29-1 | TGCAGCGTTGAAGAAGGTGGAGGGACAGAGACCCAGTACTTC | CSVEEGGGTETQYF
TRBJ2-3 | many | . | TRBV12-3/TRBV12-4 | TGTGCCAGCAGTTTAGCGGGGGCCGTGGCAGATACGCAGTATTTT | CASSLAGAVADTQYF
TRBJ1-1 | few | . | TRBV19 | TGTGCCAGTAGTATATTGGCGGGCCTGAACACTGAAGCTTTCTTT | CASSILAGLNTEAFF
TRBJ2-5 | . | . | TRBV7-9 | TGTGCCAGCAGCCCGGGATCCCAAGAGACCCAGTACTTC | CASSPGSQETQYF
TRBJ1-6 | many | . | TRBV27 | TGTGCCAGCAGTTTGTCTCGGAATTCACCCCTCCACTTT | CASSLSRNSPLHF
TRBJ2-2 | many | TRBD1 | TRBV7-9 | TGTGCCAGCAGCTTACCTCCGGGACAGGGGGCCGGGGAGCTGTTTTTT | CASSLPPGQGAGELFF
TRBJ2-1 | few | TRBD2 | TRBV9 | TGTGCCAGCAGCGTTTCAGCGGGGGGCCCCTACAATGAGCAGTTCTTC | CASSVSAGGPYNEQFF
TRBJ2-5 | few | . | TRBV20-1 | TGCAGTGCTAGAGACCGCCTGCTAGGGGAGACCCAGTACTTC | CSARDRLLGETQYF
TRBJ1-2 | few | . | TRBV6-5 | TGTGCCAGCAGTTCCAGGGCTCCTGGCTACACCTTC | CASSSRAPGYTF
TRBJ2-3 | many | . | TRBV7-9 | TGTGCCAGCAGCGCCCGGACAGTTAGCACAGATACGCAGTATTTT | CASSARTVSTDTQYF
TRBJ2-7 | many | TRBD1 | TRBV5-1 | TGCGCCAGCAGCGAAGGGACAGGGTCATCGGAGCAGTACTTC | CASSEGTGSSEQYF
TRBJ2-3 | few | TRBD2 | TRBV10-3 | TGTGCCATCAGACTAGCGGGGGCCCAATGGGATACGCAGTATTTT | CAIRLAGAQWDTQYF
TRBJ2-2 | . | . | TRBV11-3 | TGTGCCAGCAGCCAAGGGCGCGGGTTAAGTGACACCGGGGAGCTGTTTTTT | CASSQGRGLSDTGELFF
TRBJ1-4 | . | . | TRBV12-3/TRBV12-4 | TGTGCCAGCAGTCCGGACCGCGCAACTAATGAAAAACTGTTTTTT | CASSPDRATNEKLFF
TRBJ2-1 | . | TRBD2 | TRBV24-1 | TGTGCCACCAGTTCTGGACTAGCTGGTGAGCAGTTCTTC | CATSSGLAGEQFF
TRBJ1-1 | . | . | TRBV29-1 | TGCAGCGTTGAAGTGGCGACGCGGAACACTGAAGCTTTCTTT | CSVEVATRNTEAFF
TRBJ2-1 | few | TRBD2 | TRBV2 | TGTGCCACTTCGGGACTAGCAGTCTACAATGAGCAGTTCTTC | CATSGLAVYNEQFF
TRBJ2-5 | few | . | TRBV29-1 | TGCAGCGTTACCTACTCGAGGGACACCCACCAAGAGACCCAGTACTTC | CSVTYSRDTHQETQYF
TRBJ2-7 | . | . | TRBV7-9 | TGTGCCAGCAGCCCCCCCGGGGAAGGTTCCTACGAGCAGTACTTC | CASSPPGEGSYEQYF
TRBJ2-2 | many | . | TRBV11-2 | TGTGCCAGCAGTCTTAGGGGGGGAACGAACACCGGGGAGCTGTTTTTT | CASSLRGGTNTGELFF
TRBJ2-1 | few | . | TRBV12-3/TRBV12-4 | TGTGCCAGCAGCTCGACAGGCTCCTACAATGAGCAGTTCTTC | CASSSTGSYNEQFF
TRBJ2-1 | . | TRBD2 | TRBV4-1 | TGCGCCAGCAGCCTTCACCTGGTGGGACTAGCGGGGGTAAATGAGCAGTTCTTC | CASSLHLVGLAGVNEQFF
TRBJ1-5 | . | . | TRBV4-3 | TGCGCCAGCAGCCCTACAGTGGATCAGCCCCAGCATTTT | CASSPTVDQPQHF
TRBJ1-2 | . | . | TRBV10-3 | TGTGCCATCAGTGAGTCGGTGCCATTTGGCTACACCTTC | CAISESVPFGYTF
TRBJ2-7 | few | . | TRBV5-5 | TGTGCCAGCAGCTTGGACTTCGGACGGTTCTACGAGCAGTACTTC | CASSLDFGRFYEQYF
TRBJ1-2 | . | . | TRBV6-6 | TGTGCCAGCAGGGTCCCCACTGAAAACTATGGCTACACCTTC | CASRVPTENYGYTF
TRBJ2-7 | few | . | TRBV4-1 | TGCGCCAGCAGCCAATCTGGAGCGGCCTACGAGCAGTACTTC | CASSQSGAAYEQYF
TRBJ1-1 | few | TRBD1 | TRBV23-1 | TGCGCCAGCAGTCAGAAGGGGGCGGACACTGAAGCTTTCTTT | CASSQKGADTEAFF
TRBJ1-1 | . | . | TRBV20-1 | TGCAGTGCTCCCCGTGGCAGATACAACACTGAAGCTTTCTTT | CSAPRGRYNTEAFF
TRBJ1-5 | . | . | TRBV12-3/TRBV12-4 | TGTGCCAGCAGTTTAGCGGTTTGGGGGGTTGGGCAGCCCCAGCATTTT | CASSLAVWGVGQPQHF
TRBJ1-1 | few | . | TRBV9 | TGTGCCAGCAGCGTAGGTACATCGGGGGCGGCTGAAGCTTTCTTT | CASSVGTSGAAEAFF
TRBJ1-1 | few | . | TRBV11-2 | TGTGCCAGCAGGTCCGGGACAAGTAGTGACCCTGAAGCTTTCTTT | CASRSGTSSDPEAFF